The subject of this entry is one T cell receptor (beta chain). This specimen comes from a study of blood T cell repertoires in COVID-19. Germline V gives CDR1 MGHRA, CDR2 YSYEKL. The CDR3 has 15 amino acids. V lost 1 base to trimming and J lost 4 bases, with 11 bases between them. Assay used: immunoSEQ multiplex PCR; TCRdb lists only in-frame clones, some missing. The sample has about 24,000 clones, around 86% seen once; the top ten hold approximately 30%. The chain couples TRBV4-1 to TRBJ2-1, with D possibly matching TRBD1 (5 bases). This TCR was sampled from a human donor with active COVID-19. The donor label of this sample is uncertain. Sample: peripheral blood. The CDR3 DNA reads as TGCGCCAGCAGCCAAGGCGCGACAGAATACAATGAGCAGTTCTTC. This gives the protein CASSQGATEYNEQFF.